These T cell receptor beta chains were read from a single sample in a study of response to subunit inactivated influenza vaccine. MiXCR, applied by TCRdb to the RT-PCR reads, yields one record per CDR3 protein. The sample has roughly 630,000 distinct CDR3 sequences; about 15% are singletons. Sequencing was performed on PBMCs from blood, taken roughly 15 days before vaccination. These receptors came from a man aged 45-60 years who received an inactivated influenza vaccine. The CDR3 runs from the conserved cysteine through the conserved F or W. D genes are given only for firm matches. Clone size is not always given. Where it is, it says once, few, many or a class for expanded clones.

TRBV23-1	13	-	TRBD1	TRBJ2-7	TGCGCCAGCAGCCTACGGACAGGGCTTGAGCAGTACTTC	CASSLRTGLEQYF
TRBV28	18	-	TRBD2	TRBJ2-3	TGTGCCAGCAGTACCGGACTAGCGGGGGACCTAAACACAGATACGCAGTATTTT	CASSTGLAGDLNTDTQYF
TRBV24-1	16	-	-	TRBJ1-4	TGTGCCACCAGTGATTCCCGGGAGGGAACTAATGAAAAACTGTTTTTT	CATSDSREGTNEKLFF
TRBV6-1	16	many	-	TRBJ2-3	TGTGCCAGCAGTGATAGGGCGGGTACTAGCACAGATACGCAGTATTTT	CASSDRAGTSTDTQYF
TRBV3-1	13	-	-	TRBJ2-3	TGTGCCAGCAGCCAGGAGGGGACGGCTACGCAGTATTTT	CASSQEGTATQYF
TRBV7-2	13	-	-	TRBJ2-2	TGTGCCAGCAGCTTAGTAGTAGGCGGGGAGCTGTTTTTT	CASSLVVGGELFF
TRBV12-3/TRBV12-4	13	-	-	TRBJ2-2	TGTGCCAGCAGTCAAAAGTACACCGGGGAGCTGTTTTTT	CASSQKYTGELFF
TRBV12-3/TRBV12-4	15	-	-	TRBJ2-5	TGTGCCAGCAGCATCGCAGCAGGGAAATTAGAGACCCAGTACTTC	CASSIAAGKLETQYF
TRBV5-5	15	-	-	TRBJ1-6	TGTGCCAGCAGCTTGCGGACAGTGAATAATTCACCCCTCCACTTT	CASSLRTVNNSPLHF
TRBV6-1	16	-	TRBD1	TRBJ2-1	TGTGCCAGCAGTGAAACCGGGACAGGGTTAACCAATGAGCAGTTCTTC	CASSETGTGLTNEQFF
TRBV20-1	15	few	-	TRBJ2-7	TGCAGTGCTAGAGATATCTTCACAAGCTCCTACGAGCAGTACTTC	CSARDIFTSSYEQYF
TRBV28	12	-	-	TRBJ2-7	TGTGCCAGCAGTCGCGCCGGTGGGCAGCAGTACTTC	CASSRAGGQQYF
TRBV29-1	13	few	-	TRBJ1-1	TGCAGCGTTGATGAGGACGGGGTCACTGAAGCTTTCTTT	CSVDEDGVTEAFF
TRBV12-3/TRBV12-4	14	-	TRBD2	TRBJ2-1	TGTGCCAGCAGTACCGGGACTATTGACAATGAGCAGTTCTTC	CASSTGTIDNEQFF
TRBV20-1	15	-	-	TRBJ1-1	TGCAGTGCTAGAGGGGTGGCAGGGCGGAGGACTGAAGCTTTCTTT	CSARGVAGRRTEAFF
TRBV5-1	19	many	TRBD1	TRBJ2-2	TGCGCCAGCAGCTTGGAAGGGACAGAAGGCCGTAGGAGCACCGGGGAGCTGTTTTTT	CASSLEGTEGRRSTGELFF
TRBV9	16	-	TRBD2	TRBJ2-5	TGTGCCAGCAGCTTCAGACTAGCGGGGGGACAAGAGACCCAGTACTTC	CASSFRLAGGQETQYF
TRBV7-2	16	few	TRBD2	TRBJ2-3	TGTGCCAGCAGCTTAGTAGCGGGAGGTCGCACAGATACGCAGTATTTT	CASSLVAGGRTDTQYF
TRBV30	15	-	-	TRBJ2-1	TGTGCCTGGAGTCGGCAGGTGTCGTCCTACAATGAGCAGTTCTTC	CAWSRQVSSYNEQFF
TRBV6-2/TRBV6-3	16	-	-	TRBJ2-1	TGTGCCAGCAATAATCTAAGGTGGACCTATAGTACTGAGCAGTTCTTC	CASNNLRWTYSTEQFF
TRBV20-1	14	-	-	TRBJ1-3	TGCAGTGCTAGAGATATTATCTCTGGAAACACCATATATTTT	CSARDIISGNTIYF
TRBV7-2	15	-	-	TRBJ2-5	TGTGCCAGCAGCGCCTTCCTAGAGGGACGAAAGACCCAGTACTTC	CASSAFLEGRKTQYF
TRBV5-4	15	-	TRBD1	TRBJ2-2	TGTGCCAGCAGCTTGTTTGGGACAGGGAGCCGGGAGCTGTTTTTT	CASSLFGTGSRELFF
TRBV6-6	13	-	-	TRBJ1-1	TGTGCCAGCATAAGGGTCATGAACACTGAAGCTTTCTTT	CASIRVMNTEAFF
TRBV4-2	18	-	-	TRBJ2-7	TGTGCCAGCAGCCAAGAACGCCGTTACAGGTTGGCGATTTACGAGCAGTACTTC	CASSQERRYRLAIYEQYF
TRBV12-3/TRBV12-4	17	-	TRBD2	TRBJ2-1	TGTGCCAGCAGATGGACTAGCGGGGGCGGGGGACACAATGAGCAGTTCTTC	CASRWTSGGGGHNEQFF
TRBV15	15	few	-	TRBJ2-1	TGTGCCACCAGCAGCATATCTACTAGGAGGGATGAGCAGTTCTTC	CATSSISTRRDEQFF
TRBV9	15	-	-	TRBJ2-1	TGTGCCAGCAGCACATACCGGGGGCCGTACAATGAGCAGTTCTTC	CASSTYRGPYNEQFF
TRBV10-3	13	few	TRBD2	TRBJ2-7	TGTGCCACTAGACTAGCGGGAGCCTACGAGCAGTACTTC	CATRLAGAYEQYF